This is a list of T cell receptor beta chains from one sample in a study of cytomegalovirus exposure and HLA in healthy donors. Assay: immunoSEQ multiplex PCR; the TCRdb copy retains only in-frame clones and omits some. The sample consists of 200,000 to 250,000 clones, less than 85% of them appearing once. Sample: PBMCs. The receptors were sampled from a man aged 18 to 29 in good health and CMV-seronegative. CDR3s include the opening cysteine and the closing phenylalanine or tryptophan. D genes are given only for firm matches. Expanded clones are given a class, and other clones once, few, many or no size at all.

J,V,size,D,CDR3,DNA
TRBJ1-5,TRBV28,-,-,CASTPHRTSQPQHF,TGTGCCAGCACCCCGCACAGGACTAGTCAGCCCCAGCATTTT
TRBJ2-7,TRBV15,-,TRBD2,CATSARGGRYEQYF,TGTGCCACCAGCGCTCGGGGGGGGCGCTACGAGCAGTACTTC
TRBJ2-7,TRBV4-1,-,-,CASSQARGGIYEQYF,TGCGCCAGCAGCCAAGCTCGGGGAGGAATCTACGAGCAGTACTTC
TRBJ2-7,TRBV5-4,-,TRBD2,CASSPRGGAGGSYEQYF,TGTGCCAGCAGCCCCCGGGGGGGTGCGGGAGGTAGCTACGAGCAGTACTTC
TRBJ2-7,TRBV10-3,-,-,CAISEPPDGTYEQYF,TGTGCCATCAGTGAGCCACCGGACGGGACCTACGAGCAGTACTTC
TRBJ1-5,TRBV29-1,few,-,CSVGQDNQPQHF,TGCAGCGTTGGGCAGGACAATCAGCCCCAGCATTTT
TRBJ2-2,TRBV27,-,TRBD2,CATRTSGNLGELFF,TGTGCCACCAGGACTAGCGGGAATCTGGGGGAGCTGTTTTTT
TRBJ1-2,TRBV7-2,-,TRBD1,CASSLGGAGGAGGYTF,TGTGCCAGCAGCTTAGGGGGGGCAGGGGGCGCAGGTGGCTACACCTTC
TRBJ2-7,TRBV7-3,once,TRBD1,CASSFSAPGQSHEQYF,TGTGCCAGCAGCTTTTCCGCTCCGGGACAGAGCCACGAGCAGTACTTC
TRBJ2-1,TRBV7-2,-,TRBD2,CASSPGTSEEQFF,TGTGCCAGCAGCCCCGGGACTAGCGAAGAGCAGTTCTTC
TRBJ2-5,TRBV11-2,-,TRBD2,CASSPSGSAETQYF,TGTGCCAGCAGCCCTAGCGGGAGTGCGGAGACCCAGTACTTC
TRBJ2-7,TRBV18,once,TRBD1,CASSAGTGDYEQYF,TGTGCCAGCTCCGCGGGGACAGGGGACTACGAGCAGTACTTC
TRBJ2-1,TRBV7-9,-,-,CASETGPEQFF,TGTGCCAGCGAGACAGGCCCAGAGCAGTTCTTC
TRBJ2-3,TRBV7-3,once,-,CASSLMIGTDTQYF,TGTGCCAGCAGCTTAATGATAGGCACAGATACGCAGTATTTT
TRBJ1-1,TRBV15,few,-,CATSRDSGTEAFF,TGTGCCACCAGCAGAGATTCAGGCACTGAAGCTTTCTTT
TRBJ1-1,TRBV11-2,-,-,CASSLLVSGTEAFF,TGTGCCAGCAGCTTATTGGTTTCCGGCACTGAAGCTTTCTTT